Listed here is a single T cell receptor (beta chain). The antigen remains unidentified. PCR primers comprised 60 Vbeta and 13 Jbeta primers. The data were produced by immunoSEQ multiplex PCR, yet TCRdb's version contains in-frame clones alone and is incomplete. There are approximately 130,000 clones in the sample; around 77% occur only once, and around 1.2% lies in the top ten. Trimming left V 3 bases short and J 0 bases short, with 10 bases between. Germline V gene lookup returns CDR1 SEHNR and CDR2 FQNEAQ (reference sequence). The CDR3 totals 15 residues. This entry comes from a study of cytomegalovirus exposure and HLA in healthy donors. Overall study: Early on, a data release was issued that held 80 million to 90 million unique TCRs from HLA-typed donors. The study's findings and limits: Later genetic work tied a missense DCLRE1C variant to beta-chain V and J trimming. Differences between HLA loci emerged in a later analysis of TCR association rates, with DRB1 most and HLA-C fewest.

Material for sequencing was PBMCs. The rearrangement links TRBV7-9 to TRBJ2-3; maybe TRBD2 (6 bases). The receptor comes from a man aged 45-65 years in good health and CMV-seronegative. The CDR3 here is CASSFRGMSTDTQYF. The CDR3 DNA sequence: TGTGCCAGCAGCTTTCGCGGGATGAGCACAGATACGCAGTATTTT.